This entry describes one TCR beta chain. In the original analysis: It was from reference gene primer amplification that nucleated cell counts were estimated. TCRdb keeps only in-frame clones here, not all; method: immunoSEQ multiplex PCR. The V and J calls and the clone size are those of that table, but D and trimming were determined from the DNA. The repertoire includes around 36,000 clones, roughly nine tenths of them detected once, and around 5.7% sits in the top ten. Trimming at V came to 5 bases and at J to 4 bases, leaving 6 bases not matched to a gene. The germline V gene encodes CDR1 MGHRA and CDR2 YSYEKL. The CDR3 contains 15 residues. The data derive from a study of blood T cell repertoires in COVID-19. Study-level background: The study drew acute and convalescent COVID-19 samples from the United States, Italy and Spain. Sample material is recorded as cDNA or gDNA derived from T cells, B-cell-depleted T cells, or PBMCs.

The receptor was isolated from a human donor in a cohort sampled during active COVID-19. Sequencing was carried out using peripheral blood. V gene TRBV4-1 combines with J gene TRBJ2-1; 9 nucleotides line up with TRBD1. CDR3: CASSEQGAPYNEQFF. The CDR3 nucleotides are TGCGCCAGCAGCGAACAGGGGGCCCCTTACAATGAGCAGTTCTTC.